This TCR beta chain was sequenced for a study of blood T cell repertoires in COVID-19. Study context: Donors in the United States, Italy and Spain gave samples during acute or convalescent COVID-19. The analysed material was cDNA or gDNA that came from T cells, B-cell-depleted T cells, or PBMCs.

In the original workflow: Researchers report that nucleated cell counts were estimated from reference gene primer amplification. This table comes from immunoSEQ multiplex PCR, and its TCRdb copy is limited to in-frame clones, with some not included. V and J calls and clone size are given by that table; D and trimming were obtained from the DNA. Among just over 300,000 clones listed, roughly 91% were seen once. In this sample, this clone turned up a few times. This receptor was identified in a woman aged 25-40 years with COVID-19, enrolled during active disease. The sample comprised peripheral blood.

For the CDR3, the DNA is TGTGCCAGCAGCAAAAGCCGGGTCAAACTGTTTTTT. Amino acids: CASSKSRVKLFF. This rearrangement joins TRBV21-1 to TRBJ1-4. TRBV21-1 is annotated as a pseudogene. The CDR3 is 12 amino acids.